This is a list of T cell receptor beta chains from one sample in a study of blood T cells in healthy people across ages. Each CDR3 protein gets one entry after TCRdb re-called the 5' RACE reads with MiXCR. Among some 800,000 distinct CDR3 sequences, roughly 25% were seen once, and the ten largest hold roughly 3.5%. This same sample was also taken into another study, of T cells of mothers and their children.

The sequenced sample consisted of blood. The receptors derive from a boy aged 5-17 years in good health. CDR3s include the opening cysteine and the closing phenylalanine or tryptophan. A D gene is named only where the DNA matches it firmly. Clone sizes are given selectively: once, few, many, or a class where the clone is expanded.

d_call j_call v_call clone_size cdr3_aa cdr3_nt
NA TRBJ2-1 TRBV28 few CASSFSTGWNEQFF TGTGCCAGCAGTTTTTCGACAGGCTGGAATGAGCAGTTCTTC
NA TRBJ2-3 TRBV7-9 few CASSPRQVDTDTQYF TGTGCCAGCAGCCCCCGACAGGTTGACACAGATACGCAGTATTTT
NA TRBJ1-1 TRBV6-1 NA CVSSRGAMPEAFF TGTGTCAGCAGCCGGGGGGCTATGCCTGAAGCTTTCTTT
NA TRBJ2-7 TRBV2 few CASRKATGPSYEQYF TGTGCCAGCCGCAAAGCGACAGGACCCTCCTACGAGCAGTACTTC
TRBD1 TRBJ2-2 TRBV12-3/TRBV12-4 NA CASTPTGGGTGELFF TGTGCCAGCACCCCGACAGGGGGGGGGACCGGGGAGCTGTTTTTT
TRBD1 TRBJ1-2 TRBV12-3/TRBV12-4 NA CASSPGQGVANYGYTF TGTGCCAGCAGTCCGGGACAGGGGGTCGCTAACTATGGCTACACCTTC
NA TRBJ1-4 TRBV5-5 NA CASSSGGGTTNEKLFF TGTGCCAGCAGCTCCGGAGGGGGGACAACTAATGAAAAACTGTTTTTT
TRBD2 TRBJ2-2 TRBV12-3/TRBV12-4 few CASSRTSGGPGELFF TGTGCCAGCAGTCGGACTAGCGGGGGGCCCGGGGAGCTGTTTTTT
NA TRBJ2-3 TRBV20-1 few CSASGSNSDTQYF TGCAGTGCTAGCGGGAGTAACTCAGATACGCAGTATTTT
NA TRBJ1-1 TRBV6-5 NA CASRVGQNTEAFF TGTGCCAGCAGGGTGGGTCAAAACACTGAAGCTTTCTTT
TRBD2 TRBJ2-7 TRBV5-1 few CASSLAAGFSYEQYF TGCGCCAGCAGCTTGGCAGCGGGGTTCTCCTACGAGCAGTACTTC
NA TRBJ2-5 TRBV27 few CASSLTAWETQYF TGTGCCAGCAGTTTAACTGCGTGGGAGACCCAGTACTTC
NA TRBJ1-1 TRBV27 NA CASSFGGIETEAFF TGTGCCAGCAGTTTCGGAGGGATAGAGACTGAAGCTTTCTTT
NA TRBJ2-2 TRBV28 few CASINGNTGELFF TGTGCCAGCATCAACGGGAACACCGGGGAGCTGTTTTTT
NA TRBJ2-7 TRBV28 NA CASSLSPGRGPYEQYF TGTGCCAGCAGTTTATCTCCCGGGAGGGGGCCTTACGAGCAGTACTTC
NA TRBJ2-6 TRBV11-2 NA CASSMGRSSSGANVLTF TGTGCCAGCAGCATGGGACGGAGCAGCTCTGGGGCCAACGTCCTGACTTTC
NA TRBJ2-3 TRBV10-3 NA CAIRDTGETDTQYF TGTGCCATCAGAGACACCGGGGAGACAGATACGCAGTATTTT
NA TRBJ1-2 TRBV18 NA CASSPGLADYGYTF TGTGCCAGCTCACCAGGTCTCGCAGACTATGGCTACACCTTC
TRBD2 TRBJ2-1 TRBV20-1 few CSVSGAGGSYNEQFF TGCAGTGTTAGTGGAGCGGGAGGGTCCTACAATGAGCAGTTCTTC
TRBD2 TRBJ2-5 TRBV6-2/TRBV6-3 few CASSTGTTQDETQYF TGTGCCAGCAGTACGGGGACTACGCAGGATGAGACCCAGTACTTC
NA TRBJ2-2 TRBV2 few CASSEAAPGELFF TGTGCCAGCAGTGAGGCGGCACCCGGGGAGCTGTTTTTT
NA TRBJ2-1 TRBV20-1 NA CSAREVPANSYNEQFF TGCAGTGCTAGAGAGGTCCCGGCGAACTCCTACAATGAGCAGTTCTTC
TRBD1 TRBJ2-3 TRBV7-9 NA CASSRGTGEEYF TGTGCCAGCAGCAGAGGGACAGGGGAGGAGTATTTT
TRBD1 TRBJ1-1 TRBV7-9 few CASSLGEGADTEAFF TGTGCCAGCAGCTTAGGGGAGGGGGCCGACACTGAAGCTTTCTTT
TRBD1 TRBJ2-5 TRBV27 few CASSFWGTGQETQYF TGTGCCAGCAGTTTTTGGGGGACAGGTCAAGAGACCCAGTACTTC
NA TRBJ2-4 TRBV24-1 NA CATSEGAENIQYF TGTGCCACCAGCGAGGGTGCGGAAAACATTCAGTACTTC
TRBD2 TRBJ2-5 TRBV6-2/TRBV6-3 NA CASSYISAGEETQYF TGTGCCAGCAGTTATATCTCTGCGGGAGAAGAGACCCAGTACTTC
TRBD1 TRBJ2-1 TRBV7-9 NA CASSSGQASYNEQFF TGTGCCAGCAGCTCCGGACAGGCCTCCTACAATGAGCAGTTCTTC
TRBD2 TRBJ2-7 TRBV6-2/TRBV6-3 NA CASSYSRLAGEYEQYF TGTGCCAGCAGTTACTCGAGACTAGCGGGGGAATACGAGCAGTACTTC
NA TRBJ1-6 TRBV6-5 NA CASSGSGDSPLHF TGTGCCAGCAGTGGGTCGGGGGATTCACCCCTCCACTTT
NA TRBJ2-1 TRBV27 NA CASSYYLMTEQFF TGTGCCAGCAGTTATTACCTTATGACTGAGCAGTTCTTC
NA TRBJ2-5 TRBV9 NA CASSTTGVVGETQYF TGTGCCAGCAGCACGACTGGGGTGGTAGGGGAGACCCAGTACTTC
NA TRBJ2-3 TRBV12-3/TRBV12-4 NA CASSLQTDTQYF TGTGCCAGCAGTTTACAGACAGATACGCAGTATTTT
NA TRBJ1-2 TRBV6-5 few CASSLTPGGGGPNYGYTF TGTGCCAGCAGTTTAACGCCGGGTGGAGGGGGGCCTAACTATGGCTACACCTTC
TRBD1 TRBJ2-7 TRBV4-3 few CASSQDRDRVSEQYF TGCGCCAGCAGCCAAGACCGGGACAGGGTATCCGAGCAGTACTTC
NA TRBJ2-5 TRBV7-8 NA CASSPQTVATQYF TGTGCCAGCAGCCCGCAGACAGTTGCGACCCAGTACTTC
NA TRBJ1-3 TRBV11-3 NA CASSLVPGLSGNTIYF TGTGCCAGCAGCTTAGTTCCGGGCCTCTCTGGAAACACCATATATTTT
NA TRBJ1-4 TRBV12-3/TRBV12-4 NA CASSLDLVKLFF TGTGCCAGCAGTTTAGATCTGGTAAAACTGTTTTTT
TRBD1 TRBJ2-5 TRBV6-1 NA CASLGQRETQYF TGTGCCAGCCTGGGACAGCGGGAGACCCAGTACTTC
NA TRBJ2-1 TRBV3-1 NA CASSQDSGGADEQFF TGTGCCAGCAGCCAAGATAGTGGCGGGGCCGATGAGCAGTTCTTC
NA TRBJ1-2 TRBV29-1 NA CSVEFAGVVYGYTF TGCAGCGTTGAATTCGCAGGGGTAGTCTATGGCTACACCTTC
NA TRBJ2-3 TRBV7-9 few CASSQRVAGPRDTQYF TGTGCCAGCAGCCAGAGGGTTGCGGGACCCCGGGATACGCAGTATTTT
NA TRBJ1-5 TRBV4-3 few CASSREGGNQPQHF TGCGCCAGCAGCCGTGAAGGGGGCAATCAGCCCCAGCATTTT
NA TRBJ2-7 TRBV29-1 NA CSVGGPTDEQYF TGCAGCGTTGGAGGGCCGACGGACGAGCAGTACTTC
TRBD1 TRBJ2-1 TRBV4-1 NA CASSRQGQGGYNEQFF TGCGCCAGCAGCCGCCAAGGACAGGGGGGCTACAATGAGCAGTTCTTC
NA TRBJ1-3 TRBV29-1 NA CSVEDRRDSSGNTIYF TGCAGCGTTGAAGATCGGAGGGACTCCTCTGGAAACACCATATATTTT
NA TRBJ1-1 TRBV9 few CASSPRDNPNTEAFF TGTGCCAGCAGCCCCCGGGACAACCCGAACACTGAAGCTTTCTTT
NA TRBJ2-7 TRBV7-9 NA CASSGVGPSYEQYF TGTGCCAGCTCGGGGGTGGGGCCCTCCTACGAGCAGTACTTC
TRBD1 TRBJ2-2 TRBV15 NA CATSDREAGELFF TGTGCCACCAGCGACAGGGAAGCCGGGGAGCTGTTTTTT
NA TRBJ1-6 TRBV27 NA CASSLQGNSPLHF TGTGCCAGCAGTTTACAGGGAAATTCACCCCTCCACTTT
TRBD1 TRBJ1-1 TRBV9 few CASSPQDRGYTEAFF TGTGCCAGCAGCCCCCAGGACAGGGGTTACACTGAAGCTTTCTTT
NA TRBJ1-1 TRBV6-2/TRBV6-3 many CASSYGGTEAFF TGTGCCAGCAGTTACGGGGGCACTGAAGCTTTCTTT
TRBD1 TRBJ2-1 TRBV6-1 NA CASREATGVFF TGTGCCAGCAGGGAGGCGACAGGGGTATTCTTC
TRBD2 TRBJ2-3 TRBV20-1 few CSAFQGLAGGRDTQYF TGCAGTGCCTTTCAGGGGCTAGCGGGAGGGAGAGATACGCAGTATTTT
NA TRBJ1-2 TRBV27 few CASSSHKEGAGYTF TGTGCCAGCAGTTCCCACAAGGAAGGCGCGGGCTACACCTTC
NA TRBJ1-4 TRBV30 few CAWGREKLFF TGTGCCTGGGGCCGGGAAAAACTGTTTTTT
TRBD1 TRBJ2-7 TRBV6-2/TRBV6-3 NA CASSVDRGHEQYF TGTGCCAGCAGTGTGGACAGGGGTCACGAGCAGTACTTC
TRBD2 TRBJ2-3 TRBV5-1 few CASSHGVRDYTDTQYF TGCGCCAGCAGCCACGGGGTGAGGGACTACACAGATACGCAGTATTTT
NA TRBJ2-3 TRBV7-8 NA CASSPRGRGADTQYF TGTGCCAGCAGCCCCCGGGGGAGAGGGGCAGATACGCAGTATTTT